This T cell receptor beta chain came from a study of T cells after yellow fever vaccination. Study details: Fractions of limited cellularity were prepared by means of SMART-Seq v4 Ultra Low Input. General study findings and limits: Clonotype sharing between CD4 and CD8 compartments was small. Repertoires obtained by FACS sorting could include abundant clonotypes that entered as contaminants from the bulk population.

MiXCR was run by TCRdb on the 5' RACE reads, yielding one entry per CDR3 protein. The sample gives approximately 170,000 distinct CDR3 sequences, approximately 11% of which show up once; 35% to 40% is in the top ten. The V and J ends lost 5 bases and 11 bases respectively, with 12 bases between them. Germline V gives CDR1 SEHNR, CDR2 FQNEAQ (reference sequence). This CDR3 has 11 residues. This clonotype was seen more than once but under ten times. What it recognizes is unknown. The source is a man aged 18 to 30 who received the YFV17D yellow fever vaccine. This material consisted of CD8+ T cells sorted from PBMCs, taken 15 days after the yellow fever booster vaccination. The chain employs TRBV7-9 and TRBJ1-1, with D perhaps TRBD1 (5 bases). CDR3 in DNA: TGTGCCAGCAGCCACGGGGGGAGTGCTTTCTTT. This sequence encodes CASSHGGSAFF.